These T cell receptor beta chains were read from a single sample in a study of T-cell memory formation after mild COVID-19. TCRdb fed the 5' RACE reads into MiXCR, producing one record per CDR3 protein. Found here are a few hundred thousand distinct CDR3 sequences, under 30% of them singletons; the top ten hold roughly 11%. The sequencing sample was made of PBMCs or a T cell subset sorted from them (not recorded which). These receptors came from an adult woman who had mild COVID-19 (a few samples of this study predate the infection). Cell type and time point are not known. CDR3s include the opening cysteine and the closing phenylalanine or tryptophan. The D gene is left open where the match is weak. Size is omitted from some rows. Given values are once, few, many or a class for expanded clones.

v_gene: TRBV12-3/TRBV12-4
j_gene: TRBJ2-1
abundance: NA
d_gene: NA
CDR3nt: TGTGCCAGCAGTTTTCAAGGGGGGTGGTACGATGAGCAGTTCTTC
CDR3aa: CASSFQGGWYDEQFF

v_gene: TRBV19
j_gene: TRBJ1-6
abundance: NA
d_gene: TRBD1
CDR3nt: TGTGCCAGTCGCAGACCGGGACAGGGGTATTCACCCCTCCACTTT
CDR3aa: CASRRPGQGYSPLHF

v_gene: TRBV13
j_gene: TRBJ2-1
abundance: NA
d_gene: NA
CDR3nt: TGTGCCAGCAGCTTAGAACGAGGGCTGAATGAGCAGTTCTTC
CDR3aa: CASSLERGLNEQFF

v_gene: TRBV4-1
j_gene: TRBJ2-7
abundance: few
d_gene: NA
CDR3nt: TGCGCCAGCAGCCGAGCCTGGACCTACGAGCAGTACTTC
CDR3aa: CASSRAWTYEQYF

v_gene: TRBV24-1
j_gene: TRBJ2-1
abundance: NA
d_gene: NA
CDR3nt: TGTGCCACCAGTGAGCAGGGACGCGACTCCTACAATGAGCAGTTCTTC
CDR3aa: CATSEQGRDSYNEQFF

v_gene: TRBV6-1
j_gene: TRBJ2-7
abundance: NA
d_gene: NA
CDR3nt: TGTGCCAGCAGAGACCGGCGCTACGAGCAGTACTTC
CDR3aa: CASRDRRYEQYF

v_gene: TRBV15
j_gene: TRBJ2-1
abundance: few
d_gene: TRBD1
CDR3nt: TGTGCCACCAGCAGAGAAGGGACAGGGAGAGTTGGGAATGAGCAGTTCTTC
CDR3aa: CATSREGTGRVGNEQFF

v_gene: TRBV4-3
j_gene: TRBJ1-5
abundance: NA
d_gene: NA
CDR3nt: TGCGCCAGCAGCCAAGGGGAGAATCAGCCCCAGCATTTT
CDR3aa: CASSQGENQPQHF

v_gene: TRBV5-1
j_gene: TRBJ1-1
abundance: NA
d_gene: NA
CDR3nt: TGCGCCAGCAGTCCGACCGGAGGCTCGAGAACTGAAGCTTTCTTT
CDR3aa: CASSPTGGSRTEAFF

v_gene: TRBV7-9
j_gene: TRBJ2-3
abundance: few
d_gene: TRBD1
CDR3nt: TGTGCCAGCAGCCCGGGTTTTGACAGGGCAGGAGATACGCAGTATTTT
CDR3aa: CASSPGFDRAGDTQYF

v_gene: TRBV4-3
j_gene: TRBJ1-1
abundance: NA
d_gene: NA
CDR3nt: TGCGCCAGCAGCCGGGGGGGGATTAACACTGAAGCTTTCTTT
CDR3aa: CASSRGGINTEAFF

v_gene: TRBV20-1
j_gene: TRBJ2-3
abundance: NA
d_gene: NA
CDR3nt: TGCAGTGCTAGAGATGTGAGGGGACGCACAGATACGCAGTATTTT
CDR3aa: CSARDVRGRTDTQYF

v_gene: TRBV29-1
j_gene: TRBJ2-5
abundance: NA
d_gene: NA
CDR3nt: TGCAGCGCGGAAAGAGGAAGGGGGGAGACCCAGTACTTC
CDR3aa: CSAERGRGETQYF

v_gene: TRBV7-2
j_gene: TRBJ1-3
abundance: NA
d_gene: NA
CDR3nt: TGTGCCAGCAGCTTTTCCCCCGCGCCCGGAAACACCATATATTTT
CDR3aa: CASSFSPAPGNTIYF

v_gene: TRBV11-3
j_gene: TRBJ2-3
abundance: NA
d_gene: TRBD2
CDR3nt: TGTGCCAGCAGCTTAGGTTCTAGCGGGAGCGGTGCAGATACGCAGTATTTT
CDR3aa: CASSLGSSGSGADTQYF

v_gene: TRBV4-3
j_gene: TRBJ1-1
abundance: few
d_gene: TRBD1
CDR3nt: TGCGCCAGCAGCCCAGAGATTAACAGGGGATATAACACTGAAGCTTTCTTT
CDR3aa: CASSPEINRGYNTEAFF

v_gene: TRBV2
j_gene: TRBJ2-2
abundance: NA
d_gene: TRBD2
CDR3nt: TGTGCCAGCAGGGGACTAGCGGGCAACACCGGGGAGCTGTTTTTT
CDR3aa: CASRGLAGNTGELFF

v_gene: TRBV25-1
j_gene: TRBJ2-7
abundance: NA
d_gene: NA
CDR3nt: TGTGCCAGCAGTGACAACAGCTACGAGCAGTACTTC
CDR3aa: CASSDNSYEQYF

v_gene: TRBV4-3
j_gene: TRBJ2-1
abundance: many
d_gene: NA
CDR3nt: TGCGCCAGCAGCCAAGGGACTTTACTTACGCAGTTCTTC
CDR3aa: CASSQGTLLTQFF

v_gene: TRBV7-8
j_gene: TRBJ2-5
abundance: few
d_gene: TRBD2
CDR3nt: TGTGCCAGCAGCGGTAGCTCTGGGGGACTAGCGGGAGAAGAGACCCAGTACTTC
CDR3aa: CASSGSSGGLAGEETQYF

v_gene: TRBV6-5
j_gene: TRBJ2-1
abundance: NA
d_gene: NA
CDR3nt: TGTGCCAGCAGCCCCGGGAGCCGCTCTTCCAATGAGCAGTTCTTC
CDR3aa: CASSPGSRSSNEQFF

v_gene: TRBV7-2
j_gene: TRBJ2-7
abundance: few
d_gene: TRBD1
CDR3nt: TGTGCCAGCAGCACGTTACAGGGGGCGAACTATGACTACGAGCAGTACTTC
CDR3aa: CASSTLQGANYDYEQYF